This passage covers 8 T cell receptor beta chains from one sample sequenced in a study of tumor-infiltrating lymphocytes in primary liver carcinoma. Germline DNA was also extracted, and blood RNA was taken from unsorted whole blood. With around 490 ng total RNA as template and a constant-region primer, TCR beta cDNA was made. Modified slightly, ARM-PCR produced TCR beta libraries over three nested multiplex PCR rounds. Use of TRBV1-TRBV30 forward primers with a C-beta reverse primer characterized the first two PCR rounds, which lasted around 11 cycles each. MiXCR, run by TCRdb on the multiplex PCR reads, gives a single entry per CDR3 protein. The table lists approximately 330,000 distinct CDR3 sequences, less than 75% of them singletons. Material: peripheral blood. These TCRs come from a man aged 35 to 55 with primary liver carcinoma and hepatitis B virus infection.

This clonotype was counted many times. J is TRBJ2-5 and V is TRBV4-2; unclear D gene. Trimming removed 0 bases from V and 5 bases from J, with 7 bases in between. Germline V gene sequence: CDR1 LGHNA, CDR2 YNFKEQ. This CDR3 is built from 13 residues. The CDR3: CASSQDFSETQYF. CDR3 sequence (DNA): TGTGCCAGCAGCCAAGACTTTAGCGAGACCCAGTACTTC.

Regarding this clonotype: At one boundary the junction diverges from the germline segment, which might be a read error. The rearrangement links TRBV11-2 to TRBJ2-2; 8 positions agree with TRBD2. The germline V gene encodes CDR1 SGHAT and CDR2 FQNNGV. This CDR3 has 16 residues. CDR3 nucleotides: TGCGCCAGCAGCCTATCTAGCGGGTTTGGGACCGTGGAGCTGTTTTTT. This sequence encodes CASSLSSGFGTVELFF.

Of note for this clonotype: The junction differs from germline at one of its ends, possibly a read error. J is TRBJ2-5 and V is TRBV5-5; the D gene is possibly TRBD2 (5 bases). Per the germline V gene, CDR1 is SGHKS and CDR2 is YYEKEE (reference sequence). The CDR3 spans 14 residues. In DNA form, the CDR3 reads TGTGTCAGCGGCTTGCGGGCAGACCAAGAGACCCAGTACTTC. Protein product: CVSGLRADQETQYF.

The CDR3 spells CASSQEMVTGATDTQYF. The DNA for the CDR3 is TGTGCCAGCAGCCAAGAGATGGTGACGGGAGCCACAGATACGCAGTATTTT. The chain has TRBV4-2 and TRBJ2-3; tentative D call: TRBD2 (6 bases). The V end lost 0 bases, the J end lost 2 bases, and 15 bases lay between the germline ends. Germline V gene sequence: CDR1 LGHNA, CDR2 YNFKEQ. The CDR3 is 17 amino acids.

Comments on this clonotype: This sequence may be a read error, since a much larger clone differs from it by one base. The CDR3 here is CASSLVSGMLANYVYTF. CDR3 nucleotide sequence: TGTGCCAGCAGCTTGGTCTCCGGAATGTTAGCTAACTATGTCTACACCTTC. This rearrangement joins TRBV5-5 to TRBJ1-2; no definite D call. In germline, CDR1 is SGHKS, CDR2 YYEKEE (reference sequence). This CDR3 has 17 residues.

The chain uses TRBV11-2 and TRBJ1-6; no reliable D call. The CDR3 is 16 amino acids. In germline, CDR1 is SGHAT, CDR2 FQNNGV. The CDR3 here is CLSSLLLSSYNSPLHF. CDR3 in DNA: TGTCTCAGCAGCCTACTCCTGAGCTCCTATAATTCACCCCTCCACTTT.

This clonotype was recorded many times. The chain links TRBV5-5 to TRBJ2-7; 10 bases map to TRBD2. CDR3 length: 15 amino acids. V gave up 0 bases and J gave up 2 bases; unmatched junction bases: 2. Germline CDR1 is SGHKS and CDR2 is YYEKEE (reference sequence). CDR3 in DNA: TGTGCCAGCAGCTTGGGGGGGACTAGCGCCTACGAGCAGTACTTC. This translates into CASSLGGTSAYEQYF.

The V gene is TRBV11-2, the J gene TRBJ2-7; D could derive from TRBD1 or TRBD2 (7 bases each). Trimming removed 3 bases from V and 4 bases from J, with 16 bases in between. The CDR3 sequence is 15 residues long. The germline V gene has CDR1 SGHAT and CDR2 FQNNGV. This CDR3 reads CASSFWEGQRYEQYF. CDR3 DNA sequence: TGTGCCAGCAGCTTTTGGGAGGGACAGAGATACGAGCAGTACTTC.